This T cell receptor (beta chain) was recovered during a study of beta chain features in type 1 diabetes. General study findings and limits: There was a moderate but significant shortening of TCRB CDR3s in all four CD4+ subsets of Type 1 diabetes patients.

The whole isolated RNA underwent reverse transcription, so sequencing captured expressed TCRB transcripts. Sequencing of naive, central memory and regulatory T cell samples gave an average of roughly 3.4 million reads. Repertoires were generated with immunoSEQ multiplex PCR, while TCRdb's copy carries only in-frame clones and drops some. The sample has roughly 140,000 clones; about 8.1% are singletons. Per the germline V gene, CDR1 is SQVTM and CDR2 is ANQGSEA. The CDR3 sequence is 12 residues long. The V gene lost 0 bases and the J gene lost 7 bases, with 9 bases spanning the gap. This clone was recorded many times. Its antigen is still unknown. In the same sample, other DNA sequences code for this CDR3.

The source material was central memory CD4+ T cells from blood. The receptor was isolated from a man younger than 35 in good health. V gene TRBV29-1 combines with J gene TRBJ1-2; D unresolved. CDR3 in DNA: TGCAGCGTTGAAGATTCCGGTGGTGGCTACACCTTC. This gives the protein CSVEDSGGGYTF.